The clone carrying this T cell receptor beta chain was recorded only once. The sample originates from a study of blood T cell repertoires in COVID-19. Study summary: Acute and convalescent COVID-19 samples came from the United States, Italy and Spain. Nucleic acid was either cDNA or gDNA, and it came from T cells, B-cell-depleted T cells, or PBMCs.

Original data processing: Using reference gene primer amplification, nucleated cell counts were estimated. Sequencing used immunoSEQ multiplex PCR; TCRdb keeps in-frame clones, though not all of them. D and trimming were read from the DNA, whereas the V and J calls and clone size are those reported in that table. The table has 270,000 or so clones, 83% seen once. Sequencing was carried out using peripheral blood. The TCR originated in a woman in her forties or fifties who had recovered from COVID-19.

This CDR3 reads CASSTLRVASGGTQYF. CDR3 coding DNA: TGCGCCAGCAGCACCCTTCGGGTGGCTAGCGGGGGGACCCAGTACTTC. V gene TRBV4-1 combines with J gene TRBJ2-5; 10 bases align to TRBD2. The CDR3 is made up of 16 amino acids. The ends lost 5 bases at V and 7 bases at J; junction bases unmatched: 13. Per the germline V gene, CDR1 is MGHRA and CDR2 is YSYEKL.